In this sample, the clone carrying this T cell receptor beta chain turned up once. The germline CDR1 and CDR2 sequences are MNHNY and SVGAGI (reference sequence). CDR3 size: 14 residues. V was clipped by 6 bases and J by 5 bases; unmatched bases: 9. This sample stems from a study of lymphopenia after photon versus proton radiotherapy. Method: immunoSEQ multiplex PCR; TCRdb's copy keeps in-frame clones and lacks some. Found here are roughly 67,000 clones, more than 75% of them singletons; the top ten hold approximately 2.6%. The receptor comes from a woman between 70 and 85 years old with pancreatic cancer. The sample in question was peripheral blood, obtained from a patient treated with photon-based radiotherapy. This chain uses TRBV6-6 with TRBJ2-5; 7 positions agree with TRBD1. CDR3 region: CASSIDRAGETQYF. The CDR3 DNA is TGTGCCAGCAGCATAGACAGGGCTGGTGAGACCCAGTACTTC.